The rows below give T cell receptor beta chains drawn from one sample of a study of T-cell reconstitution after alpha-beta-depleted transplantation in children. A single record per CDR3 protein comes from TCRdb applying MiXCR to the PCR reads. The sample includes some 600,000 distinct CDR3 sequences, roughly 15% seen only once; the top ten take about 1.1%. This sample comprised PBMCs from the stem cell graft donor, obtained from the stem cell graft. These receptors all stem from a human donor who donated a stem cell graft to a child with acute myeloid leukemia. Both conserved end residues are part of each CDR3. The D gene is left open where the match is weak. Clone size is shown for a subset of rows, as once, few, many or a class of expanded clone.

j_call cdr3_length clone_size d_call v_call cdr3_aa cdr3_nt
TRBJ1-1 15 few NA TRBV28 CASKETGGRVTEAFF TGTGCCAGCAAAGAGACAGGTGGCAGAGTTACTGAAGCTTTCTTT
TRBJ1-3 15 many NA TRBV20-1 CSARAGEISGNTIYF TGCAGTGCTAGAGCAGGGGAAATCTCTGGAAACACCATATATTTT
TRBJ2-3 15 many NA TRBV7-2 CASSSGTSAGDTQYF TGTGCCAGCAGCTCCGGGACCTCAGCAGGAGATACGCAGTATTTT
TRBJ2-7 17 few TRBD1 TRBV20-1 CCARDKYRGGETYEQYF TGCTGTGCTAGAGATAAATACCGAGGGGGCGAGACCTACGAGCAGTACTTC
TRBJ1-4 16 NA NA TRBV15 CATSRDPPRGSEKLFF TGTGCCACCAGCAGAGATCCGCCGCGGGGTTCTGAAAAACTGTTTTTT
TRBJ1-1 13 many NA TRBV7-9 CASSLSGNTEAFF TGTGCCAGCAGTTTATCAGGCAACACTGAAGCTTTCTTT
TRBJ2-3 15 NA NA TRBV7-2 CASSLVKGKTDTQYF TGTGCCAGCAGCTTAGTTAAGGGGAAGACAGATACGCAGTATTTT
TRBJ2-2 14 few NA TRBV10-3 CAIRGSGRTGELFF TGTGCCATCAGGGGTAGCGGCCGCACCGGGGAGCTGTTTTTT
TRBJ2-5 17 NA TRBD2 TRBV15 CATSRGVAGGFQETQYF TGTGCCACCAGCAGAGGGGTAGCGGGGGGCTTCCAAGAGACCCAGTACTTC
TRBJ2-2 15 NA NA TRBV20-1 CSARGGGLAFGELFF TGCAGTGCTAGGGGCGGGGGCCTTGCCTTCGGGGAGCTGTTTTTT
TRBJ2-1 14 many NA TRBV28 CASSSHRVSHEQFF TGTGCCAGCAGCTCTCACAGGGTATCCCATGAGCAGTTCTTC
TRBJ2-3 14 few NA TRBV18 CASSPRAFTDTQYF TGTGCCAGCTCACCTCGGGCCTTTACAGATACGCAGTATTTT
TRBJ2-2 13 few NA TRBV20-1 CSARDHPPGELFF TGCAGTGCTAGAGATCACCCCCCCGGGGAGCTGTTTTTT
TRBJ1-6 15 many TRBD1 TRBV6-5 CASSWTGIAGSPLHF TGTGCCAGCAGTTGGACAGGGATCGCCGGTTCACCCCTCCACTTT
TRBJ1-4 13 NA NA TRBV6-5 CASSYVYGLGLFF TGTGCCAGCAGTTATGTATACGGACTAGGACTGTTTTTT
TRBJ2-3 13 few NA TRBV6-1 CSVTGPYTDTQYF TGTAGCGTAACAGGGCCCTACACAGATACGCAGTATTTT
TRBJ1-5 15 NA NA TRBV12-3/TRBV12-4 CASSSEVNSNQPQHF TGTGCCAGCAGTTCGGAGGTCAATAGCAATCAGCCCCAGCATTTT
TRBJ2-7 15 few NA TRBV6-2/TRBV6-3 CASSYSFGQHYEQYF TGTGCCAGCAGTTACTCCTTCGGACAACACTACGAGCAGTACTTC
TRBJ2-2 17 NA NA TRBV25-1 CASSESPSDSNTGELFF TGTGCCAGCAGTGAATCCCCCTCGGACAGTAACACCGGGGAGCTGTTTTTT
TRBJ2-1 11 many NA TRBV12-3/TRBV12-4 CASSSKGEQFF TGTGCCAGCAGCTCTAAGGGTGAGCAGTTCTTC
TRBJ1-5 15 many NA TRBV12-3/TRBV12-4 CASSLGTGLHQPQHF TGTGCCAGCAGTTTAGGTACAGGGCTTCATCAGCCCCAGCATTTT
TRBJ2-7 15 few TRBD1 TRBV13 CASSLQGILGYEQYF TGTGCCAGCAGCCTACAGGGGATCTTGGGCTACGAGCAGTACTTC
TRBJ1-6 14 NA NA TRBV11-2 CASANGDSNSPLHF TGTGCCAGCGCTAACGGGGATAGTAATTCACCCCTCCACTTT
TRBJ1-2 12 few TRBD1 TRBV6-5 CASSTGGQGYTF TGTGCCAGCAGTACAGGGGGTCAAGGCTACACCTTC
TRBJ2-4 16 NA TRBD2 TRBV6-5 CASSYSSGGAKNIQYF TGTGCCAGCAGTTACTCCAGCGGGGGGGCCAAAAACATTCAGTACTTC
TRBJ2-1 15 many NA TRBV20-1 CSAFNRRSSYNEQFF TGCAGTGCTTTTAACAGGCGTAGCTCCTACAATGAGCAGTTCTTC
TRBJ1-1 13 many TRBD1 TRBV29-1 CSVLPGQGTEAFF TGCAGCGTTTTACCGGGACAGGGAACTGAAGCTTTCTTT
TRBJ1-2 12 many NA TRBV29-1 CSVERGIYGYTF TGCAGCGTTGAAAGGGGGATCTATGGCTACACCTTC
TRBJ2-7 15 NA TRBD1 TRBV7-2 CASSLWSGGNYEQYF TGTGCCAGCAGCCTCTGGTCAGGGGGTAACTACGAGCAGTACTTC
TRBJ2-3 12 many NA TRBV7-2 CASSLRSDTQYF TGTGCCAGCAGCTTGAGGAGTGATACGCAGTATTTT
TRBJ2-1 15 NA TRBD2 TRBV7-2 CASSPPGLAGGTQFF TGTGCCAGCAGCCCCCCGGGACTAGCGGGGGGCACCCAGTTCTTC
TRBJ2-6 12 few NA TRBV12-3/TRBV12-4 CARNSGANVLTF TGTGCCCGAAACTCTGGGGCCAACGTCCTGACTTTC
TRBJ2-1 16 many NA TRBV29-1 CSVEEYGTGSYNEQFF TGCAGCGTTGAAGAGTATGGGACTGGCTCCTACAATGAGCAGTTCTTC
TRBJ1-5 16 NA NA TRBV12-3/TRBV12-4 CASSPLLQGIHQPQHF TGTGCCAGCAGTCCCCTATTACAGGGTATCCATCAGCCCCAGCATTTT
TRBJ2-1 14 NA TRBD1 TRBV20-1 CSAHDRGHINEQFF TGCAGTGCTCATGACAGGGGGCATATCAATGAGCAGTTCTTC
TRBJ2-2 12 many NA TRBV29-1 CSTSTRTGELFF TGCAGCACCTCTACACGAACCGGGGAGCTGTTTTTT
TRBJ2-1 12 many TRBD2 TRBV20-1 CSARLAGGEQFF TGCAGTGCTCGGCTAGCGGGGGGTGAGCAGTTCTTC
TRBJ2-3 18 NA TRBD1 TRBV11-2 CASSREFRDRASTDTQYF TGTGCCAGCAGCCGCGAATTCCGGGACAGGGCTAGCACAGATACGCAGTATTTT
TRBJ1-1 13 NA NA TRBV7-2 CASSLTRGSEAFF TGTGCCAGCAGCTTGACTCGGGGCAGTGAAGCTTTCTTT
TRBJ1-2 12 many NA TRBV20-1 CSANARTYGYTF TGCAGTGCTAACGCCAGGACCTATGGCTACACCTTC
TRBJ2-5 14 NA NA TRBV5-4 CASSLGQMSETQYF TGTGCCAGCAGCTTGGGACAGATGTCGGAGACCCAGTACTTC
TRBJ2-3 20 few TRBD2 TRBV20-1 CSAPDYFRLAGGQETDTQYF TGCAGTGCTCCCGACTACTTCCGACTAGCGGGGGGGCAGGAGACAGATACGCAGTATTTT
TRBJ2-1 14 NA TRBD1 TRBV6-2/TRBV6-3 CASTPTGVYNEQFF TGTGCCAGCACCCCCACAGGGGTCTACAATGAGCAGTTCTTC
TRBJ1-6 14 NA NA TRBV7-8 CASSFGENNSPLHF TGTGCCAGCAGCTTTGGCGAGAATAATTCACCCCTCCACTTT
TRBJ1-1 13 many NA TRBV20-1 CSARVGRNTEAFF TGCAGTGCTAGAGTCGGGAGGAACACTGAAGCTTTCTTT
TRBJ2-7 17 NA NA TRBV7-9 CASSSKADREAPYEQYF TGTGCCAGCAGCTCAAAGGCCGACAGGGAGGCTCCCTACGAGCAGTACTTC
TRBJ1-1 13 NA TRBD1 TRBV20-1 CSARWQGDTEAFF TGCAGTGCCCGGTGGCAGGGGGACACTGAAGCTTTCTTT
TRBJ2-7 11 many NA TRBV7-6 CASSSGDEQYF TGTGCCAGCAGCTCTGGGGACGAGCAGTACTTC
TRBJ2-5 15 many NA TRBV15 CATSRSGLDQETQYF TGTGCCACCAGCAGATCTGGACTCGACCAAGAGACCCAGTACTTC
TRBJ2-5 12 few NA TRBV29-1 CSVGDGWETQYF TGCAGCGTTGGGGATGGGTGGGAGACCCAGTACTTC
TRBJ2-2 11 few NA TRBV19 CASTWTGELFF TGTGCCAGTACCTGGACCGGGGAGCTGTTTTTT
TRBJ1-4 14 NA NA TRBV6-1 CASSPQGVAEKLFF TGTGCCAGCAGTCCTCAGGGAGTTGCGGAAAAACTGTTTTTT
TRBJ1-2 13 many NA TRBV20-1 CSASKGRNYGYTF TGCAGTGCTAGTAAGGGTCGGAACTATGGCTACACCTTC
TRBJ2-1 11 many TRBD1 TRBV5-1 CASGQGYEQFF TGCGCCAGCGGACAGGGTTACGAGCAGTTCTTC
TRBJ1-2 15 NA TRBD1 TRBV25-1 CASSDQGGHRYGYTF TGTGCCAGCAGTGATCAAGGGGGCCACCGATATGGCTACACCTTC
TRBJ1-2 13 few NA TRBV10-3 CAISESQNYGYTF TGTGCCATCAGTGAGTCCCAGAACTATGGCTACACCTTC